Given below is one T cell receptor (beta chain) in context. These data belong to a study of T cell responses to AZD1222 COVID-19 vaccine. Sequencing was performed with immunoSEQ multiplex PCR; in TCRdb, only in-frame clones are kept and a portion is missing. The sample has some 97,000 clones, 88% seen once. The material was peripheral blood, obtained on day 0 of AZD1222 vaccination. The source is an adult in good health.

The CDR3 DNA is TGTGCCAGCAGTTACTCGGACGTTTTGAACACTGAAGCTTTCTTT. Translation gives CASSYSDVLNTEAFF. The chain is built from TRBV6-5 and TRBJ1-1; D is unclear. Deletions cut 0 bases from V and 0 bases from J, with 8 bases between. There are 15 residues in the CDR3. CDR1 and CDR2 from the germline V gene are MNHEY and SVGAGI.